This T cell receptor beta chain appears in the sequencing data of a study of Ad26.COV2.S vaccination and SARS-CoV-2 variants. Looking at the study overall: The trial was COV1001 and the donor's arm was Ad26.COV2.S.

The germline V gene has CDR1 MDHEN and CDR2 SYDVKM. CDR3 length: 12 amino acids. V trimming: 8 bases; J trimming: 4 bases; junction bases outside the gene matches: 3. The table came from immunoSEQ multiplex PCR; TCRdb's copy has only in-frame clones and leaves some out. The sample yields a few hundred thousand clones, about 89% seen once. Treatment denoted: around 19 received Ad26.COV2.S at low or high dose, single or two shots; 5 received placebo; per-sample allocation not given. Sampling was done on day 63 after the first vaccine or placebo injection. Ad26.COV2.S expressed prefusion-stabilized spike from the original Wuhan strain. General observations from the study: Relative to placebo recipients, vaccine recipients exhibited elevated spike-specific TCR breadth.

To note about this clone: No antigen is known for it.

The source was peripheral blood, collected in a trial of Ad26.COV2.S vaccine versus placebo. The receptor's source is a person between 18 and 65 years old who received the Ad26.COV2.S COVID-19 vaccine or a placebo. The chain uses TRBV28 and TRBJ1-2, with 8 bases fitting TRBD1. The CDR3 spells CASGQGRYGYTF. The DNA of the CDR3 is TGTGCCAGCGGACAGGGACGCTATGGCTACACCTTC.